Listed below are T cell receptor beta chains from one sample, sequenced in a study of T-cell memory formation after mild COVID-19. Each CDR3 protein gets one entry after TCRdb re-called the 5' RACE reads with MiXCR. The sample shows roughly 170,000 distinct CDR3 sequences, about 18% of them seen only once. The sequenced sample consisted of PBMCs or a T cell subset sorted from them (not recorded which). The receptors derive from a man between 18 and 29 years old who had mild COVID-19 (a few samples of this study predate the infection). Cell type and time point are not known. Each CDR3 is given with its conserved first and last residue. The D gene is left open where the match is weak. The size field is filled for only some rows; it gives once, few, many or a size class.

j_gene: TRBJ2-2; abundance: few; v_gene: TRBV20-1; len: 15; d_gene: TRBD1; CDR3aa: CSAQPTGRYTGELFF; CDR3nt: TGCAGTGCCCAACCGACAGGGCGATACACCGGGGAGCTGTTTTTT
j_gene: TRBJ2-1; abundance: -; v_gene: TRBV4-2; len: 13; d_gene: -; CDR3aa: CASSYRTYNEQFF; CDR3nt: TGTGCCAGCAGCTATAGAACTTACAATGAGCAGTTCTTC
j_gene: TRBJ1-4; abundance: -; v_gene: TRBV28; len: 15; d_gene: -; CDR3aa: CASTLEGATNEKLFF; CDR3nt: TGTGCCAGCACCCTCGAGGGGGCAACTAATGAAAAACTGTTTTTT
j_gene: TRBJ1-1; abundance: -; v_gene: TRBV2; len: 14; d_gene: -; CDR3aa: CASKAGRSNTEAFF; CDR3nt: TGTGCCAGCAAGGCGGGGAGATCGAACACTGAAGCTTTCTTT
j_gene: TRBJ1-1; abundance: -; v_gene: TRBV2; len: 13; d_gene: -; CDR3aa: CASSTGPGTEAFF; CDR3nt: TGTGCCAGCAGTACAGGGCCGGGAACTGAAGCTTTCTTT
j_gene: TRBJ1-1; abundance: few; v_gene: TRBV5-1; len: 14; d_gene: -; CDR3aa: CASTLRGTNTEAFF; CDR3nt: TGCGCCAGCACCCTGCGGGGAACCAACACTGAAGCTTTCTTT
j_gene: TRBJ1-2; abundance: -; v_gene: TRBV18; len: 14; d_gene: TRBD1; CDR3aa: CASSPPTGNYGYTF; CDR3nt: TGTGCCAGCTCACCACCGACAGGGAACTATGGCTACACCTTC
j_gene: TRBJ1-5; abundance: -; v_gene: TRBV18; len: 13; d_gene: -; CDR3aa: CASSQGNGQPQHF; CDR3nt: TGTGCCAGCTCTCAGGGGAACGGACAGCCCCAGCATTTT
j_gene: TRBJ2-5; abundance: -; v_gene: TRBV4-1; len: 14; d_gene: -; CDR3aa: CASSQVPQQETQYF; CDR3nt: TGCGCCAGCAGCCAAGTTCCGCAGCAAGAGACCCAGTACTTC
j_gene: TRBJ2-5; abundance: few; v_gene: TRBV4-2; len: 15; d_gene: -; CDR3aa: CASSHGGVVQETQYF; CDR3nt: TGTGCCAGCAGCCACGGCGGGGTGGTGCAAGAGACCCAGTACTTC
j_gene: TRBJ1-6; abundance: few; v_gene: TRBV20-1; len: 11; d_gene: -; CDR3aa: CSASEGTPLHF; CDR3nt: TGCAGTGCTAGTGAGGGAACACCCCTCCACTTT
j_gene: TRBJ1-2; abundance: few; v_gene: TRBV7-2; len: 14; d_gene: -; CDR3aa: CAGSTYDGTGGYTF; CDR3nt: TGTGCCGGATCCACTTATGACGGGACCGGGGGCTACACCTTC
j_gene: TRBJ2-2; abundance: -; v_gene: TRBV6-1; len: 13; d_gene: -; CDR3aa: CASSGQFTGELFF; CDR3nt: TGTGCCAGCAGTGGACAGTTTACCGGGGAGCTGTTTTTT
j_gene: TRBJ1-1; abundance: -; v_gene: TRBV5-1; len: 14; d_gene: TRBD1; CDR3aa: CASSSRTGAIEAFF; CDR3nt: TGCGCCAGCAGCTCGCGGACAGGGGCGATTGAAGCTTTCTTT
j_gene: TRBJ2-5; abundance: -; v_gene: TRBV20-1; len: 15; d_gene: TRBD1; CDR3aa: CSAREARDRGETQYF; CDR3nt: TGCAGTGCCCGAGAGGCGAGGGACAGGGGGGAGACCCAGTACTTC
j_gene: TRBJ2-1; abundance: -; v_gene: TRBV20-1; len: 13; d_gene: TRBD2; CDR3aa: CSAPGLARNEQFF; CDR3nt: TGCAGTGCCCCGGGACTAGCGCGTAATGAGCAGTTCTTC
j_gene: TRBJ1-2; abundance: -; v_gene: TRBV6-5; len: 15; d_gene: -; CDR3aa: CASSYHTGRSEGYTF; CDR3nt: TGTGCCAGCAGTTACCATACAGGGAGGTCAGAAGGCTACACCTTC
j_gene: TRBJ1-1; abundance: few; v_gene: TRBV12-3/TRBV12-4; len: 14; d_gene: -; CDR3aa: CASSSGRYNTEAFF; CDR3nt: TGTGCCAGCAGTAGCGGACGGTACAACACTGAAGCTTTCTTT
j_gene: TRBJ2-6; abundance: -; v_gene: TRBV10-3; len: 15; d_gene: -; CDR3aa: CATKQGESGSNVLTF; CDR3nt: TGTGCCACGAAACAGGGAGAATCTGGGTCCAACGTCCTGACTTTC
j_gene: TRBJ2-7; abundance: few; v_gene: TRBV6-1; len: 14; d_gene: TRBD1; CDR3aa: CASRTGGSVYEQYF; CDR3nt: TGTGCCAGCAGGACAGGGGGTAGTGTCTACGAGCAGTACTTC
j_gene: TRBJ2-1; abundance: few; v_gene: TRBV7-9; len: 11; d_gene: -; CDR3aa: CASSGYDEQFF; CDR3nt: TGTGCCAGCAGTGGATACGATGAGCAGTTCTTC
j_gene: TRBJ2-5; abundance: -; v_gene: TRBV7-3; len: 13; d_gene: -; CDR3aa: CASSSGPLETQYF; CDR3nt: TGTGCCAGCAGCTCAGGACCTTTAGAGACCCAGTACTTC
j_gene: TRBJ1-5; abundance: many; v_gene: TRBV12-3/TRBV12-4; len: 11; d_gene: -; CDR3aa: CASSLGQPQHF; CDR3nt: TGTGCCAGCAGTTTAGGTCAGCCCCAGCATTTT
j_gene: TRBJ2-1; abundance: -; v_gene: TRBV30; len: 14; d_gene: TRBD1; CDR3aa: CAWNRDRADNEQFF; CDR3nt: TGTGCCTGGAACCGGGACAGGGCGGACAATGAGCAGTTCTTC
j_gene: TRBJ2-1; abundance: -; v_gene: TRBV7-2; len: 16; d_gene: TRBD2; CDR3aa: CASSLVLAGGIDEQFF; CDR3nt: TGTGCCAGCAGCTTAGTTTTAGCGGGGGGGATCGATGAGCAGTTCTTC
j_gene: TRBJ1-2; abundance: -; v_gene: TRBV20-1; len: 13; d_gene: -; CDR3aa: CSARVDRRYGYTF; CDR3nt: TGCAGTGCTAGGGTCGACAGGAGATATGGCTACACCTTC
j_gene: TRBJ2-6; abundance: many; v_gene: TRBV11-2; len: 14; d_gene: -; CDR3aa: CASSHTSPRNVLTF; CDR3nt: TGTGCCAGCAGTCACACCTCCCCCCGCAACGTCCTGACTTTC
j_gene: TRBJ2-3; abundance: few; v_gene: TRBV5-1; len: 14; d_gene: TRBD2; CDR3aa: CATTSGVSTDTQYF; CDR3nt: TGCGCCACGACTAGCGGGGTGAGCACAGATACGCAGTATTTT
j_gene: TRBJ1-5; abundance: -; v_gene: TRBV11-2; len: 17; d_gene: -; CDR3aa: CASSLGVGSYSNQPQHF; CDR3nt: TGTGCCAGCAGCTTAGGGGTAGGCTCTTATAGCAATCAGCCCCAGCATTTT
j_gene: TRBJ1-4; abundance: many; v_gene: TRBV30; len: 14; d_gene: -; CDR3aa: CAWSVQGSGEKLFF; CDR3nt: TGTGCCTGGAGTGTCCAGGGGTCGGGTGAAAAACTGTTTTTT
j_gene: TRBJ2-7; abundance: -; v_gene: TRBV12-3/TRBV12-4; len: 14; d_gene: TRBD2; CDR3aa: CASSSTGGTYEQYF; CDR3nt: TGTGCCAGCAGTTCGACGGGAGGGACCTACGAGCAGTACTTC
j_gene: TRBJ2-5; abundance: -; v_gene: TRBV7-2; len: 15; d_gene: -; CDR3aa: CASKTVGGRQETQYF; CDR3nt: TGTGCCAGCAAGACGGTGGGGGGGCGCCAAGAGACCCAGTACTTC
j_gene: TRBJ2-7; abundance: -; v_gene: TRBV7-9; len: 13; d_gene: TRBD2; CDR3aa: CASSALAGNEQYF; CDR3nt: TGTGCCAGCAGCGCCCTAGCGGGGAACGAGCAGTACTTC
j_gene: TRBJ2-6; abundance: -; v_gene: TRBV7-9; len: 18; d_gene: -; CDR3aa: CASNSRDGRGSGANVLTF; CDR3nt: TGTGCCAGCAACTCTCGGGACGGTAGGGGCTCCGGGGCCAACGTCCTGACTTTC
j_gene: TRBJ2-7; abundance: few; v_gene: TRBV6-2/TRBV6-3; len: 14; d_gene: -; CDR3aa: CASKWERFSYEQYF; CDR3nt: TGTGCCAGCAAGTGGGAACGGTTCTCCTACGAGCAGTACTTC
j_gene: TRBJ2-3; abundance: few; v_gene: TRBV7-2; len: 16; d_gene: -; CDR3aa: CASSLSPGQDTDTQYF; CDR3nt: TGTGCCAGCAGCTTAAGTCCAGGCCAAGACACAGATACGCAGTATTTT
j_gene: TRBJ1-5; abundance: -; v_gene: TRBV2; len: 12; d_gene: -; CDR3aa: CASSSPNQPQHF; CDR3nt: TGTGCCAGCAGTTCCCCAAATCAGCCCCAGCATTTT
j_gene: TRBJ2-7; abundance: -; v_gene: TRBV7-3; len: 13; d_gene: -; CDR3aa: CASSSGTGYEQYF; CDR3nt: TGTGCCAGCAGCTCGGGGACTGGCTACGAGCAGTACTTC
j_gene: TRBJ2-1; abundance: -; v_gene: TRBV4-2; len: 14; d_gene: TRBD2; CDR3aa: CASSQDRPGGEQFF; CDR3nt: TGTGCCAGCAGCCAAGATCGACCGGGGGGTGAGCAGTTCTTC
j_gene: TRBJ1-6; abundance: -; v_gene: TRBV19; len: 15; d_gene: TRBD1; CDR3aa: CASSRTRDRLSPLHF; CDR3nt: TGTGCCAGTAGTCGTACCCGGGACAGGCTTTCACCCCTCCACTTT
j_gene: TRBJ1-5; abundance: few; v_gene: TRBV12-3/TRBV12-4; len: 14; d_gene: -; CDR3aa: CASTESSINQPQHF; CDR3nt: TGTGCCAGCACCGAAAGTTCGATAAATCAGCCCCAGCATTTT